This entry concerns a single T cell receptor beta chain. Germline loops: CDR1 MGHDK, CDR2 SYGVNS. This CDR3 contains 15 residues. With 6 bases clipped from V and 3 bases from J, the junction kept 4 bases outside the gene matches. These data are taken from a study of blood T cell repertoires in COVID-19. Looking at the study overall: The analysed material was cDNA or gDNA that came from T cells, B-cell-depleted T cells, or PBMCs.

The repertoire was sequenced with immunoSEQ multiplex PCR; TCRdb's copy has only in-frame clones and lacks some. The sample carries more than 10,000 clones, roughly 85% recorded once. This receptor was obtained from a human donor in a cohort sampled during active COVID-19. Sequencing was performed on peripheral blood. The chain uses TRBV25-1 and TRBJ2-1; 11 positions match TRBD2. The DNA of the CDR3 is TGTGCCAGCAGCCTAGCGGGGGGCTTCTACAATGAGCAGTTCTTC. Its translation: CASSLAGGFYNEQFF.